This T cell receptor beta chain emerged from a study of T cell repertoires in cytomegalovirus infection. For the study at large: CMV infection and matching HLA type were both indicated by public TCR beta signatures. Study results and caveats: The study found HLA-C-restricted CMV-specific TCR beta clonotypes dominating the ex vivo response. The study identified carriers of CMV plus the relevant HLA from cumulative public TCR beta family frequency.

Via MiXCR, TCRdb re-called the reads, giving one row per CDR3 protein. The data show around 270,000 distinct CDR3 sequences, with 9.1% seen just once and over 12% held by the top ten. This clonotype was seen ten or more times. Its antigen is not known. This TCR came from a human donor in good health (CMV status not recorded). Some clones in this sample may be carry-over from other donors' samples. Sequenced input: PBMCs.

The CDR3 DNA reads as TGTGCCAGCAGCTTGGAACTAGGACAGGGAGGGAAGAATTCACTACCCCTCCACTTT. Its protein product is CASSLELGQGGKNSLPLHF. This rearrangement joins TRBV5-8 to TRBJ1-6; 8 bases line up with TRBD1. This CDR3 has 19 residues. Trimming at V came to 0 bases and at J to 12 bases, leaving 20 bases not matched to a gene. The V gene's germline CDR1 is SGHTS and CDR2 YDEGEE.